Each of the 32 T cell receptor beta chains below was sequenced from the same sample in a study of molecular identifiers for immune sequencing clone quantification. TCRdb re-derived calls from the PCR reads in MiXCR, one entry per CDR3 protein. Of around 470,000 distinct CDR3 sequences listed, around 23% are singletons. The material sequenced was naive CD8+ T cells from blood, with Jurkat cell RNA spiked in. Subset in this sample: FACS-sorted CD8+CD4-CCR7+CD45RA+ naive T cells. Source of these receptors: a human donor in good health. Some libraries in this study had Jurkat cell RNA spiked in.

This clonotype has at least ten counts. V and J are TRBV19 and TRBJ2-3; a possible D gene is TRBD1 (5 bases). V lost 3 bases, J lost 3 bases, and 10 bases lay in between. The germline V gene encodes CDR1 LNHDA and CDR2 SQIVND (reference sequence). CDR3 length: 14 residues. The CDR3 sequence: CASSILTDTDTQYF. CDR3 coding DNA: TGTGCCAGTAGTATCTTGACAGATACAGATACGCAGTATTTT.

This clonotype was seen ten or more times. This sequence joins TRBV21-1 and TRBJ2-4. TRBV21-1 is an annotated pseudogene. This CDR3 is built from 14 residues. The CDR3 DNA follows: TGTGCGCAGGGGGTCGGGGAAACCAAAAACATTCAGTACTTC. It is translated as CAQGVGETKNIQYF.

This clonotype was observed a handful of times. The chain uses TRBV2 and TRBJ2-7; 9 bases line up with TRBD2. This CDR3 comprises 15 residues. The germline CDR1 and CDR2 sequences are SNHLY and FYNNEI. The V segment lost 3 bases and the J segment 4 bases; nucleotides outside the gene matches: 7. Written as DNA, the CDR3 is TGTGCCAGCAGTGAGGGTCTAGCGGGACGGTACGAGCAGTACTTC. Protein product: CASSEGLAGRYEQYF.

This clonotype was counted ten times or more. The chain joins TRBV5-1 to TRBJ2-5; D uncertain. This CDR3 contains 12 residues. Germline V CDR1 and CDR2: SGHRS, YFSETQ. Trimming left V 0 bases short and J 5 bases short, with 5 bases between. Here the CDR3 reads CASSLAGETQYF. The DNA of the CDR3 is TGCGCCAGCAGCTTGGCCGGGGAGACCCAGTACTTC.

The chain employs TRBV27 and TRBJ1-5; no clear D gene. Germline V gene sequence: CDR1 MNHEY, CDR2 SMNVEV (reference sequence). V was shortened by 2 bases and J by 1 base, with 6 bases between the two germline ends. CDR3 length: 14 amino acids. This chain's CDR3 is CASSLRWSNQPQHF. The CDR3 bases are TGTGCCAGCAGTTTACGATGGAGCAATCAGCCCCAGCATTTT.

The sample holds a few counts of this clonotype. V and J are TRBV7-9 and TRBJ2-3; perhaps D is TRBD1 or TRBD2 (6 bases each). The ends were cut back, 5 bases at V and 4 bases at J, with 19 bases in the middle. The CDR3 runs 16 residues. The germline gives CDR1 SEHNR, CDR2 FQNEAQ (reference sequence). The CDR3 loop is CASSPGVGGFSDTQYF. CDR3 in DNA: TGTGCCAGCAGCCCGGGGGTCGGGGGCTTCTCAGATACGCAGTATTTT. Combining the CDR3 with reference TRBV7-9 and TRBJ2-3 gives the whole variable domain DTGVSQNPRHKITKRGQNVTFRCDPISEHNRLYWYRQTLGQGPEFLTYFQNEAQLEKSRLLSDRFSAERPKGSFSTLEIQRTEQGDSAMYLCASSPGVGGFSDTQYFGPGTRLTVL.

There are many counts of this clonotype. The chain employs TRBV7-9 and TRBJ2-3, with a weak D call TRBD2 (6 bases). The CDR3 contains 16 residues. Trimming took 5 bases from V and 2 from J, leaving 17 bases between them. Germline V gives CDR1 SEHNR, CDR2 FQNEAQ (reference sequence). CDR3 amino acids: CASSPQGGGSTDTQYF. The CDR3 DNA follows: TGTGCCAGCAGCCCCCAGGGTGGGGGGTCCACAGATACGCAGTATTTT.

Comments on this clonotype: This clone may be a read error of a much larger clone one base away. The chain employs TRBV7-4 and TRBJ1-1; 11 bases agree with TRBD1. V gave up 8 bases and J gave up 10 bases; unmatched junction bases: 6. In germline, CDR1 is SGHVT, CDR2 SQSDAQ. The CDR3 runs to 12 residues. The CDR3 nucleotides read TGTGCCAGCGGCTCAGGACAGGGGGCAGCTTTCTTT. Its translation: CASGSGQGAAFF.

This sequence joins TRBV9 and TRBJ2-3, with D possibly matching TRBD1 (6 bases). The CDR3 runs to 14 residues. V gave up 4 bases and J gave up 3 bases, with 12 bases separating them. CDR1 SGDLS and CDR2 YYNGEE come from the germline V gene. CDR3 DNA sequence: TGTGCCAGCAGCAAAGAACAGGGTACAGATACGCAGTATTTT. It specifies CASSKEQGTDTQYF.

The chain uses TRBV20-1 and TRBJ1-1, with no clear D. This CDR3 region has 14 residues. The ends were cut back, 3 bases at V and 5 bases at J, with 16 bases in the middle. Germline-derived CDR1 and CDR2 are DFQATT and SNEGSKA (reference sequence). CDR3 DNA sequence: TGCAGTGCTAGGGAGCTTTTAGGGCCAACTGAAGCTTTCTTT. This translates into CSARELLGPTEAFF.

This clonotype was detected only a few times. The V and J genes are TRBV27 and TRBJ2-7, with D possibly TRBD1 on 6 matching bases. CDR1 and CDR2 from the germline V gene are MNHEY and SMNVEV (reference sequence). V gave up 5 bases and J gave up 2 bases, with 16 bases separating them. The CDR3 extends over 15 amino acids. Written as DNA, the CDR3 is TGTGCCAGCAGTACATCGGGACATGGGACCTACGAGCAGTACTTC. Protein: CASSTSGHGTYEQYF.

Note on this clonotype: It may be a read error: a sequence one base away is much more abundant. The CDR3 ends on some other residue instead of the conserved phenylalanine or tryptophan, so this is likely a read error. The chain combines TRBV4-3 with TRBJ2-1, with 7 bases aligning to TRBD1. The CDR3 spans 16 residues. Looked up from germline, CDR1 is LGHNA and CDR2 is YSLEER. V dropped 4 bases and J dropped 7; count of bases not matched to a gene: 13. The CDR3 DNA reads as TGCGCCAGCAGCCGTGGGGAGACAGGGTTTCGGAATGAGCAGTTCTCC. Translating gives CASSRGETGFRNEQFS.

CDR3 DNA: TGTGCCACCAGTGAGCGGACTAGCGGTACAGATACGCAGTATTTT. Its translation is CATSERTSGTDTQYF. The genes are TRBV24-1 and TRBJ2-3, with TRBD2 matching 10 bases. V was pared by 4 bases and J by 3 bases, with 3 bases of the junction left unmatched. Germline V CDR1 and CDR2: KGHDR, SFDVKD. This CDR3 region has 15 residues.

This clonotype was observed many times. This chain joins TRBV29-1 and TRBJ1-1, with D tentatively TRBD1 (5 bases). The germline gives CDR1 SQVTM, CDR2 ANQGSEA. V was cut by 6 bases and J by 6 bases, with 17 bases left in between. The CDR3 is 13 amino acids. CDR3 residues: CSVDSPGVPEAFF. CDR3 in DNA: TGCAGCGTGGATTCGCCGGGGGTCCCTGAAGCTTTCTTT.

This clonotype appeared many times. The chain links TRBV5-5 to TRBJ2-7; TRBD1 agrees at 10 bases. The CDR3 length is 18 residues. V was clipped by 5 bases and J by 0 bases; unmatched bases: 14. Looked up from germline, CDR1 is SGHKS and CDR2 is YYEKEE (reference sequence). In DNA, the CDR3 is TGTGCCAGCAGGCCCAGGACAGGGGGAGAGGGATCCTCCTACGAGCAGTACTTC. Its translation: CASRPRTGGEGSSYEQYF.

Of note for this clonotype: The junction departs from germline at one end; a sequencing error may be responsible. This sequence joins TRBV2 and TRBJ2-7; 9 bases agree with TRBD1. The germline V gene has CDR1 SNHLY and CDR2 FYNNEI. The CDR3 loop spans 17 amino acids. In DNA form, the CDR3 reads TGTGCCAGCAGTCCCAAAGGGACAGGGATTGTTTCCTACGAGCAGTGCTTC. Encoded protein: CASSPKGTGIVSYEQCF.

This clonotype was detected ten times or more. The J gene is TRBJ1-5, the V gene TRBV7-9; 8 bases match TRBD1. The CDR3 runs 14 residues. Germline V gene lookup returns CDR1 SEHNR and CDR2 FQNEAQ (reference sequence). V shed 4 bases, J shed 7 bases, and the junction held 6 bases outside the gene matches. The CDR3 bases are TGTGCCAGCAGCTCCAATCAGGGGGCGCAGCCCCAGCATTTT. Residues: CASSSNQGAQPQHF.

Comment on this clonotype: A much larger clone sits a single nucleotide away, making a read error possible. The chain links TRBV4-3 to TRBJ1-2; D gene unclear. The V gene lost 1 base and the J gene lost 8 bases, with 11 bases spanning the gap. The CDR3 covers 13 residues. The V gene's germline CDR1 is LGHNA and CDR2 YSLEER. Here the CDR3 DNA reads TGCGCCAGCAGCCAAGGTCCATCAGACGGCTACACCTTC. This translates into CASSQGPSDGYTF.

Ten or more counts support this clonotype. The genes are TRBV28 and TRBJ2-3; the match to TRBD2 covers 10 bases. The ends lost 1 base at V and 4 bases at J; junction bases unmatched: 5. Germline V lookup: CDR1 MDHEN, CDR2 SYDVKM. The CDR3 runs 16 residues. The CDR3 sequence is CASSLYTSGKADTQYF. Written as DNA, the CDR3 is TGTGCCAGCAGTTTATATACTAGCGGGAAGGCAGATACGCAGTATTTT.

On this clonotype itself: Possible read error: a much larger clone is one base away. The V call is TRBV3-1, the J call TRBJ2-1; a weak D match, TRBD2 (5 bases). This CDR3 contains 11 residues. Germline V CDR1 and CDR2: LGHDT, YNNKEL (reference sequence). This CDR3 is CASSPGTRKVF. CDR3 coding DNA: TGTGCCAGCAGCCCCGGCACTAGGAAGGTCTTC.

At least ten counts were recorded for this clonotype. The J gene is TRBJ1-5, the V gene TRBV19; D is unclear. CDR3 length equals 13 residues. The V end lost 2 bases, the J end lost 5 bases, and 7 bases lay between the germline ends. Germline assignment: CDR1 LNHDA and CDR2 SQIVND (reference sequence). CDR3 amino acids: CASSISLHQPQHF. DNA of the CDR3: TGTGCCAGTAGTATAAGCCTACATCAGCCCCAGCATTTT.

This sequence joins TRBV27 and TRBJ2-1; no clear D. Germline CDR1 MNHEY, CDR2 SMNVEV (reference sequence). V shed 8 bases and J shed 4 bases, with 9 bases lying between them. The CDR3 loop spans 12 amino acids. The CDR3 region is CASRSNYNEQFF. In nucleotides, the CDR3 is TGTGCCAGCCGCAGTAATTACAATGAGCAGTTCTTC.

The chain joins TRBV4-3 to TRBJ2-7; 9 bases line up with TRBD2. CDR1 and CDR2 (germline): LGHNA, YSLEER. The CDR3 extends over 17 amino acids. Trimming at V came to 0 bases and at J to 3 bases, leaving 9 bases not matched to a gene. CDR3 DNA: TGCGCCAGCAGCCAAGATTATAGCCTAGCGGGGCACTACGAGCAGTACTTC. Protein product: CASSQDYSLAGHYEQYF.

This clonotype showed up just a few times. The CDR3 loop is CASSFVNRGNTEAFF. As DNA, the CDR3 is TGTGCCAGCAGCTTCGTAAACAGGGGGAACACTGAAGCTTTCTTT. The chain employs TRBV13 and TRBJ1-1, with 7 bases aligning to TRBD1. Unmatched junction bases numbered 5, after V lost 3 bases and J lost 1 base. CDR1 is PRHDT and CDR2 is FYEKMQ in the germline V gene (reference sequence). The CDR3 runs 15 residues.

The table lists this clonotype with a few counts. V and J are TRBV19 and TRBJ2-7; a possible D gene is TRBD2 (5 bases). Trimming took 1 base from V and 8 from J, leaving 18 bases between them. The CDR3 consists of 15 residues. Germline V gene data show CDR1 as LNHDA and CDR2 as SQIVND (reference sequence). This chain's CDR3 is CASSIGERSPLQQYF. CDR3 DNA sequence: TGTGCCAGTAGTATAGGTGAGCGGAGCCCATTGCAGCAGTACTTC.

The chain joins TRBV7-6 to TRBJ2-1; either TRBD1 or TRBD2 may supply D (7 bases each). CDR1 is SGHVS and CDR2 is FNYEAQ in the germline V gene. V shed 5 bases and J shed 2 bases, with 28 bases lying between them. The CDR3 has 20 residues. The CDR3 bases are TGTGCCAGCAGCCAGGGCGGGGGACAGAGTTCTCAGAAGACCTACAATGAGCAGTTCTTC. Translating gives CASSQGGGQSSQKTYNEQFF. Using reference TRBV7-6 and TRBJ2-1 for the parts outside the CDR3, the full variable domain is GAGVSQSPRYKVTKRGQDVALRCDPISGHVSLYWYRQALGQGPEFLTYFNYEAQQDKSGLPNDRFSAERPEGSISTLTIQRTEQRDSAMYRCASSQGGGQSSQKTYNEQFFGPGTRLTVL.

Worth noting for this clonotype: With a much larger clone just one base away, this may be a read error. This rearrangement joins TRBV12-3 or TRBV12-4 to TRBJ2-1; D gene ambiguous. This CDR3 has 13 residues. The CDR3 DNA follows: TGTACCAGCACCCTTTCCCTTCGGGTTGAGCAGTTCTTC. Translated, it gives CTSTLSLRVEQFF.

Remarks on this clonotype: A single base separates this from a much larger clone, so it may be a read error. The chain employs TRBV12-3 or TRBV12-4 and TRBJ1-5; TRBD1 is a possible D gene (5 bases). This CDR3 has 14 amino acids. V lost 10 bases and J 1 base, leaving 14 bases between the germline ends. The CDR3 DNA reads TGTGCCAACACCGAGGGACTGAGCAATCAGCCCCAGCATTTT. This encodes CANTEGLSNQPQHF.

A remark on this clonotype: With a much larger clone just one base away, this may be a read error. The chain combines TRBV12-3 or TRBV12-4 with TRBJ2-2; D is perhaps TRBD1 or TRBD2 (6 bases each). The CDR3 covers 16 residues. Trimming cost V 5 bases and J 6 bases, with 19 bases left between them. DNA of the CDR3: TGTGCCAGCAGTCACCCTGGGGGGCTAAACCCCGGGGAGCTGTTTTTT. Protein product: CASSHPGGLNPGELFF.

With respect to this clonotype: A much larger clone differs by one base, so this may be a read error. The V and J genes are TRBV5-1 and TRBJ1-5; 8 bases are shared with TRBD1. CDR1 SGHRS and CDR2 YFSETQ come from the germline V gene. There are 15 residues in the CDR3. The CDR3 region is CASSLGTGRDQPRHF. CDR3 nucleotide sequence: TGCGCCAGCAGCTTGGGGACAGGGCGCGATCAGCCCCGGCATTTT.

This clonotype showed up just once. The rearrangement joins TRBV12-3 or TRBV12-4 to TRBJ2-5; TRBD1 or TRBD2 may be the D gene (5 bases each). There are 17 residues in the CDR3. The V and J ends lost 8 bases and 0 bases respectively, with 22 bases between them. The CDR3 nucleotides are TGTGCCAGCGGTGGGGACCCAGCGAGATTTGACCAAGAGACCCAGTACTTC. Translation gives CASGGDPARFDQETQYF.

This clonotype showed up just a few times. Without the conserved terminal phenylalanine or tryptophan, this CDR3 likely stems from a read error. The genes are TRBV9 and TRBJ2-3; 7 nucleotides agree with TRBD2. This CDR3 is built from 16 residues. Trimming at V came to 0 bases and at J to 4 bases, leaving 8 bases not matched to a gene. Germline V gene sequence: CDR1 SGDLS, CDR2 YYNGEE. CDR3 nucleotides: TGTGCCAGCAGCGTAGCGGCGGGAGCTTTTGCAGATACGCAGTATCTT. It specifies CASSVAAGAFADTQYL.